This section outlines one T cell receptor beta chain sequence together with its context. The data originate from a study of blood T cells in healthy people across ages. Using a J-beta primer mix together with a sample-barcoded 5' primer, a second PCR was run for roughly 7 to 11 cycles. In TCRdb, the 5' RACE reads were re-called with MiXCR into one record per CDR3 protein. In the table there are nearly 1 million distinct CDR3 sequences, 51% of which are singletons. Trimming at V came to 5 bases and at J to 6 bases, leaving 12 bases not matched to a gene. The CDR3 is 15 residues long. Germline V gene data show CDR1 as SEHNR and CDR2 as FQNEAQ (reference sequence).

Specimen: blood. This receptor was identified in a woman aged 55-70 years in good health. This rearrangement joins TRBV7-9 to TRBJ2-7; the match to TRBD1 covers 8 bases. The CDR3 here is CASSRTRTGSGEQYF. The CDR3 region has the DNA TGTGCCAGCAGCCGAACTAGGACAGGGTCCGGCGAGCAGTACTTC.